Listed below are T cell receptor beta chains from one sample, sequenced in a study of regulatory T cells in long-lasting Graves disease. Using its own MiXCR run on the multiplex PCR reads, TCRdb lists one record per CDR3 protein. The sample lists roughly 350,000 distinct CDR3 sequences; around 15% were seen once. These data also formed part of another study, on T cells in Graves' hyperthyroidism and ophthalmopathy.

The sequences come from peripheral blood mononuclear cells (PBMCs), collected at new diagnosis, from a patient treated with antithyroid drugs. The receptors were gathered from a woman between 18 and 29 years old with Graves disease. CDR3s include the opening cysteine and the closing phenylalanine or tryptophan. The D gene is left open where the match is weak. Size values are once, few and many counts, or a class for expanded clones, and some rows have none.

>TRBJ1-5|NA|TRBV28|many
CASSFAGSNQPQHF
TGTGCCAGCAGTTTTGCAGGCTCCAATCAGCCCCAGCATTTT
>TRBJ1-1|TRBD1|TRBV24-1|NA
CATSALGGREAFF
TGTGCCACCAGTGCCCTAGGGGGCCGCGAAGCTTTCTTT
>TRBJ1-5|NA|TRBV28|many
CASSSPRAGQLNQPQHF
TGTGCCAGCAGTTCACCCCGGGCGGGGCAGCTTAATCAGCCCCAGCATTTT
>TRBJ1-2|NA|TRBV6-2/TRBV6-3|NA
CASSWDRHYGNTF
TGTGCCAGCAGTTGGGATCGACACTATGGCAACACCTTC
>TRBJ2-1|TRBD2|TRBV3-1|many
CASSPRTSGTLLFF
TGTGCCAGCAGCCCACGGACTAGCGGGACCTTGTTGTTCTTC
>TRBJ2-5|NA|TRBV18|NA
CASSPLGPPGSETQYF
TGTGCCAGCTCACCCTTGGGCCCCCCGGGGTCGGAGACCCAGTACTTC
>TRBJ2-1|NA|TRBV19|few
CASSTSPTGKNEQFF
TGTGCCAGTAGTACATCCCCCACAGGGAAAAATGAGCAGTTCTTC
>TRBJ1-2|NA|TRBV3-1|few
CASSQDLRNYGYTF
TGTGCCAGCAGCCAAGATTTGCGGAACTATGGCTACACCTTC
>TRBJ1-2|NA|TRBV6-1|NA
CASGPGGGYTF
TGTGCCAGCGGCCCCGGGGGCGGCTACACCTTC
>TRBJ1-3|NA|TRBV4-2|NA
CASSLPGDTIYF
TGTGCCAGCAGCCTTCCCGGGGACACCATATATTTT
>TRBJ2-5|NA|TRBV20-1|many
CSARPTFTGETQYF
TGCAGTGCTAGGCCAACCTTCACAGGGGAGACCCAGTACTTC
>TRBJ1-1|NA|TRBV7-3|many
CASSFGGIGTEAFF
TGTGCCAGCAGCTTTGGCGGAATTGGGACTGAAGCTTTCTTT
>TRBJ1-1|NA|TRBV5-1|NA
CASSTTTGNTEAFF
TGCGCCAGCAGCACGACTACAGGGAACACTGAAGCTTTCTTT
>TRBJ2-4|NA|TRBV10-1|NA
CASSDPPGIQYF
TGCGCCAGCAGTGATCCCCCAGGCATTCAGTACTTC
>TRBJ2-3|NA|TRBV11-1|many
CASSHSWADTQYF
TGTGCCAGCAGCCATTCGTGGGCAGATACGCAGTATTTT
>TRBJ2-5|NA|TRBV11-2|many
CASSPILTREETQYF
TGTGCCAGCAGCCCTATACTAACTAGAGAAGAGACCCAGTACTTC
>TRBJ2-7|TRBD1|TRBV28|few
CASSSSGTGVDEQYF
TGTGCCAGCAGTTCCTCCGGGACAGGCGTAGACGAGCAGTACTTC
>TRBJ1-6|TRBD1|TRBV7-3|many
CASSTGTGDSPLHF
TGTGCCAGCAGCACCGGGACAGGGGATTCACCCCTCCACTTT
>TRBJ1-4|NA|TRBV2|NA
CASRARGRGEKLFF
TGTGCCAGCAGGGCTCGGGGACGGGGTGAAAAACTGTTTTTT
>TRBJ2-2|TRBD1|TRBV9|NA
CASSVEGTGTNTGELFF
TGTGCCAGCAGCGTAGAAGGGACAGGAACGAACACCGGGGAGCTGTTTTTT
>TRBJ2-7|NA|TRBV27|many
CASSLSRDYEQYF
TGTGCCAGCAGTTTATCCCGGGACTACGAGCAGTACTTC
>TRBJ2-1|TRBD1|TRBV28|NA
CASSLWGAGDRANEQFF
TGTGCCAGCAGTTTATGGGGGGCTGGGGACAGGGCGAATGAGCAGTTCTTC
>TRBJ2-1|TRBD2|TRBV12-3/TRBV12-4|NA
CASSPGGTSAIKSSYNEQFF
TGTGCCAGCAGTCCCGGCGGAACTAGCGCCATCAAGAGCTCCTACAATGAGCAGTTCTTC
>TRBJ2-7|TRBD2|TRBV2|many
CARGGGTSESSYEQYF
TGTGCCCGCGGAGGGGGGACTAGCGAGAGCTCCTACGAGCAGTACTTC
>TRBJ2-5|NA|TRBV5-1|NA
CASSLAQGRETQYF
TGCGCCAGCAGCTTGGCCCAGGGGCGGGAGACCCAGTACTTC
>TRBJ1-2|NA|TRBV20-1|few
CSASGDGTNYGYTF
TGCAGTGCTAGTGGGGACGGGACTAACTATGGCTACACCTTC
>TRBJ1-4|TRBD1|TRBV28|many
CASSPDRGRTNEKLFF
TGTGCCAGCAGTCCGGACAGGGGGAGAACTAATGAAAAACTGTTTTTT
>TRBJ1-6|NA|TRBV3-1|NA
CASSQVSGNSPLHF
TGTGCCAGCAGCCAAGTTTCGGGGAATTCACCCCTCCACTTT
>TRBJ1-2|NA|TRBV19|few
CASSMDSEYGYTF
TGTGCCAGTAGCATGGACAGCGAGTATGGCTACACCTTC
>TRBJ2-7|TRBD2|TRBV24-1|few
CATGERETDEQYF
TGTGCCACCGGGGAGCGGGAGACGGACGAGCAGTACTTC
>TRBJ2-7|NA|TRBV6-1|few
CASSYRGAGREQYF
TGTGCCAGCAGCTATAGGGGGGCGGGGCGCGAGCAGTACTTC
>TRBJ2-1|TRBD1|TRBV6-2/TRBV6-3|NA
CASRTGAGEQFF
TGTGCCAGCAGGACAGGGGCAGGAGAGCAGTTCTTC
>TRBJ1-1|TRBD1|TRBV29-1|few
CSVEGRGATEAFF
TGCAGCGTTGAGGGCAGGGGGGCCACTGAAGCTTTCTTT
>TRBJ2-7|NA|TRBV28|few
CASSSIVGQSYEQYF
TGTGCCAGCAGTTCGATTGTGGGGCAATCCTACGAGCAGTACTTC
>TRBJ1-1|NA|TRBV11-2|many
CASSPFTGWSTEAFF
TGTGCCAGCAGCCCCTTCACAGGGTGGTCCACTGAAGCTTTCTTT
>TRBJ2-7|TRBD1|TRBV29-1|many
CSVGTGVYEQYF
TGCAGCGTTGGGACAGGGGTGTACGAGCAGTACTTC
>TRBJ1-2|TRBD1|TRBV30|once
CAWRSGQGYGYTF
TGTGCCTGGAGATCGGGACAGGGTTATGGCTACACCTTC